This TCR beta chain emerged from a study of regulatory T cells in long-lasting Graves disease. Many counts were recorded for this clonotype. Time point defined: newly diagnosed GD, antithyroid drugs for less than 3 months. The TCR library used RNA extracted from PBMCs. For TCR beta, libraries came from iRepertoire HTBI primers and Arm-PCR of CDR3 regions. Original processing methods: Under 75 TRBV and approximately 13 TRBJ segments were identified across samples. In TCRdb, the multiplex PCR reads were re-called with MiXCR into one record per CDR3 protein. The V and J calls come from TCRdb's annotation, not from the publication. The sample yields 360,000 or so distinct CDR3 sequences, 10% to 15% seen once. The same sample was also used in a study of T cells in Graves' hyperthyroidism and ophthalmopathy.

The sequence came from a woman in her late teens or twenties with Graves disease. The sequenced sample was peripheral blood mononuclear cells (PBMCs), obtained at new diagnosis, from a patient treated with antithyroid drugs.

The CDR3 region is CASSLVGLAVYNEQFF. CDR3 nucleotide sequence: TGCGCCAGCAGCTTGGTCGGACTAGCGGTATACAATGAGCAGTTCTTC. The chain combines TRBV5-1 with TRBJ2-1; 10 nucleotides match TRBD2. Germline trimming cut 0 bases from V and 4 bases from J; bases unmatched to any gene: 4. Germline CDR1 is SGHRS and CDR2 is YFSETQ. CDR3 length equals 16 residues.